This T cell receptor (beta chain) was recovered during a study of T cell clones after liver transplantation. Study information: TCRbeta sequencing after a pre-transplant mixed lymphocyte reaction identified graft-donor-reactive clones, later tracked in post-transplant blood. Standard immunosuppression, with no induction, continued until 12-24 months after transplant. Findings and caveats of the study: A larger donor-reactive than third-party decline suggested partial antigen-specific deletion. Post-transplant, graft-donor-reactive CD4 TCRbeta sequences in blood dropped significantly in 5 of 8 subjects.

V was cut by 7 bases and J by 6 bases, with 22 bases left in between. The CDR3 has 15 amino acids. Germline values: CDR1 LNHDA, CDR2 SQIVND (reference sequence). Assay used: immunoSEQ multiplex PCR; TCRdb lists only in-frame clones, some missing. The sample yields just under 60,000 clones, approximately 70% seen once. To note about this clone: Its antigen is unidentified.

The V gene is TRBV19, the J gene TRBJ2-7; possibly TRBD1 for D (7 bases). The origin of this receptor is a human patient who received a liver transplant. The graft donor may account for some of the T cells. This sample comprised CD4+ T cells from blood, obtained at the roughly 15-month timepoint. The CDR3 bases are TGTGCCAGTACCAGGGGGGACACCCCGACTCCCGAGCAGTACTTC. Translated: CASTRGDTPTPEQYF.